These 8 T cell receptor beta chains were sequenced from one sample in a study of T-cell reconstitution after alpha-beta-depleted transplantation in children. TCRbeta library construction was performed incorporating unique molecular identifiers. MiXCR, run by TCRdb on the PCR reads, gives a single entry per CDR3 protein. The sample includes 85,000 to 120,000 distinct CDR3 sequences, 6% to 9% seen only once; the top ten take around 15%. The source was PBMCs, collected before TCRalphabeta/CD19-depleted stem cell transplant. Receptors were obtained from a boy aged 2-9 years with acute lymphoblastic leukemia, due to receive a stem cell transplant.

This clonotype has just a few counts. At one end the junction does not follow the germline gene, possibly because of a read error. The rearrangement uses TRBV4-3 and TRBJ2-3; no clear D gene. CDR1 and CDR2 from the germline V gene are LGHNA and YSLEER. The CDR3 has 10 amino acids. CDR3 in amino acids: CASSQARVRF. The CDR3 DNA follows: TGCGCCAGCAGCCAAGCTCGCGTACGTTTT.

The chain joins TRBV7-9 to TRBJ1-1, with 11 bases lining up with TRBD1. Germline values: CDR1 SEHNR, CDR2 FQNEAQ (reference sequence). The CDR3 has 17 residues. V was pared by 4 bases and J by 5 bases, with 12 bases of the junction left unmatched. CDR3 residues: CASSSGQGAPLGTEAFF. The CDR3 nucleotides read TGTGCCAGCAGCTCCGGACAGGGGGCGCCTCTGGGAACTGAAGCTTTCTTT.

This clonotype was picked up many times. This rearrangement joins TRBV7-8 to TRBJ2-2; weak D call: TRBD1 (5 bases). The length of the CDR3 is 13 residues. Germline values: CDR1 SGHVS, CDR2 FQNEAQ. Deletions cut 4 bases from V and 7 bases from J, with 10 bases between. The CDR3: CASSSQGHGELFF. In DNA, the CDR3 is TGTGCCAGCAGCTCCCAGGGTCACGGGGAGCTGTTTTTT.

This clonotype was found many times. The chain is built from TRBV7-9 and TRBJ2-3; 7 bases agree with TRBD1. The CDR3 extends over 14 amino acids. CDR1 is SEHNR and CDR2 is FQNEAQ in the germline V gene (reference sequence). The V and J ends lost 5 bases and 2 bases, in that order; junction bases with no gene match: 4. The CDR3 bases are TGTGCCAGCAGCCCTGGGACAGACACAGATACGCAGTATTTT. This encodes CASSPGTDTDTQYF.

This clonotype was seen repeatedly, ten times or more. This rearrangement joins TRBV20-1 to TRBJ2-3; D gene ambiguous. Germline CDR1 reads DFQATT; CDR2 reads SNEGSKA (reference sequence). The V gene lost 5 bases and the J gene lost 4 bases, with 13 bases spanning the gap. The CDR3 has 13 amino acids. Here the CDR3 DNA reads TGCAGTGCTCGCCCCTCTCGGGCAGATACGCAGTATTTT. Amino acid sequence: CSARPSRADTQYF.

This clonotype was seen many times. J is TRBJ2-5 and V is TRBV20-1; TRBD2 might be the D (7 bases). The CDR3 totals 16 residues. Germline loops: CDR1 DFQATT, CDR2 SNEGSKA (reference sequence). The V and J ends lost 1 base and 5 bases respectively, with 20 bases between them. CDR3 in amino acids: CSARGIFRGAGETQYF. The DNA for the CDR3 is TGCAGTGCTAGAGGAATTTTCCGGGGGGCGGGGGAGACCCAGTACTTC.

This clonotype was recorded many times. The DNA for the CDR3 is TGTGCCAGCAGTCAAGAGGGGACAGGGCGGTTGGAGCAGTACTTC. It translates to CASSQEGTGRLEQYF. The V call is TRBV6-2 or TRBV6-3, the J call TRBJ2-7, with 9 nucleotides matching TRBD1. The CDR3 is made up of 15 amino acids. V was clipped by 5 bases and J by 7 bases; unmatched bases: 12. The V gene's germline CDR1 is MNHEY and CDR2 SVGEGT.

This clonotype was observed many times. The chain employs TRBV29-1 and TRBJ2-2; no clear D. The CDR3 sequence is 19 residues long. Germline values: CDR1 SQVTM, CDR2 ANQGSEA. V was clipped by 0 bases and J by 6 bases, with 26 bases between them. The CDR3 loop is CSVEDPYSEDGRSAGELFF. For the CDR3, the DNA is TGCAGCGTTGAAGATCCATACTCAGAAGACGGACGGAGTGCCGGGGAGCTGTTTTTT.